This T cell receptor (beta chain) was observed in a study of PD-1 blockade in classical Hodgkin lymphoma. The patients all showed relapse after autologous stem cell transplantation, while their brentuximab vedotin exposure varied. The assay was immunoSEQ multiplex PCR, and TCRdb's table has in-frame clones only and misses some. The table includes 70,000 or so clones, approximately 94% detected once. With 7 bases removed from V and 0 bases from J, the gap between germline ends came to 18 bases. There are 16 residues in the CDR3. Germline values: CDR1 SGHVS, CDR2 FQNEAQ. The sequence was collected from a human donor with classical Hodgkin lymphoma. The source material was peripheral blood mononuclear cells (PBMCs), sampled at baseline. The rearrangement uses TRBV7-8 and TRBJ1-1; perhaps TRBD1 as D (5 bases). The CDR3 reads CASTLRGDFLNTEAFF. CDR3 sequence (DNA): TGTGCCAGCACCCTTCGGGGGGACTTCCTGAACACTGAAGCTTTCTTT.